This T cell receptor (beta chain) was sequenced in a study of blood T cell repertoires in COVID-19. In its sample, this clone was seen once. V trimming: 4 bases; J trimming: 4 bases; junction bases outside the gene matches: 10. The CDR3 sequence is 16 residues long. Germline V gives CDR1 ENHRY, CDR2 SYGVKD. The assay was immunoSEQ multiplex PCR, and TCRdb's table has in-frame clones only and misses some. In the table there are some 28,000 clones, approximately 90% of which are singletons. The rearrangement links TRBV10-3 to TRBJ1-3, with 7 bases lining up with TRBD1. The sequence came from a human donor in a cohort sampled during active COVID-19. The specimen sequenced was peripheral blood. The CDR3 sequence: CAISGTAQGGGNTIYF. The CDR3 nucleotides are TGTGCCATCAGTGGGACTGCCCAGGGGGGCGGAAACACCATATATTTT.